Listed below are T cell receptor beta chains from one sample, sequenced in a study of Ad26.COV2.S vaccination and SARS-CoV-2 variants. Using immunoSEQ multiplex PCR, the repertoire was profiled, and TCRdb retains in-frame clones only, with some absent. The table includes roughly 350,000 clones, 88% detected once. The sequenced sample was peripheral blood, obtained in a trial of Ad26.COV2.S vaccine versus placebo. The origin of the receptors is a person aged 18 to 59 who received the Ad26.COV2.S COVID-19 vaccine or a placebo. Each CDR3 is given with its conserved first and last residue. A D gene is named only where the DNA matches it firmly. Clone size is stated in some rows and not others, as once, few, many or a class when expanded.

>.|TRBV12-3/TRBV12-4|TRBJ1-2|TRBD1
CASSDRGLLGYTF
TGTGCCAGCAGTGACAGGGGGCTTTTGGGCTACACCTTC
>.|TRBV7-2|TRBJ2-2|.
CASTSGRYTGELFF
TGTGCCAGCACCTCAGGACGGTACACCGGGGAGCTGTTTTTT
>.|TRBV20-1|TRBJ2-5|.
CSAREETQYF
TGCAGTGCTAGAGAAGAGACCCAGTACTTC
>.|TRBV7-8|TRBJ1-5|.
CASSLASVYSNQPQHF
TGTGCCAGCAGCTTAGCGTCGGTCTATAGCAATCAGCCCCAGCATTTT
>.|TRBV6-4|TRBJ2-3|.
CASSDSRSGTDTQYF
TGTGCCAGCAGTGACTCTAGGTCTGGCACAGATACGCAGTATTTT
>.|TRBV7-6|TRBJ2-7|TRBD2
CASSFLAGGSSRDYEQYF
TGTGCCAGCAGCTTCTTAGCGGGAGGGAGTTCCCGCGATTACGAGCAGTACTTC
>.|TRBV15|TRBJ2-2|TRBD1
CATSRDRGETGVHTGELFF
TGTGCCACCAGCAGAGATCGGGGAGAGACAGGGGTTCACACCGGGGAGCTGTTTTTT
>.|TRBV6-4|TRBJ2-5|TRBD2
CASSPGGDQETQYF
TGTGCCAGCAGCCCCGGGGGGGACCAAGAGACCCAGTACTTC
>.|TRBV6-2/TRBV6-3|TRBJ2-7|TRBD2
CASSPNLRVSGRGYEQYF
TGTGCCAGCAGCCCAAATCTTCGGGTGAGCGGGAGAGGCTACGAGCAGTACTTC
>.|TRBV5-1|TRBJ1-2|.
CASSLVFGQLNYGYTF
TGCGCCAGCAGCTTGGTTTTTGGACAGCTTAACTATGGCTACACCTTC
>.|TRBV5-6|TRBJ1-6|TRBD1
CASSFEQGAYNSPLHF
TGTGCCAGCAGCTTTGAACAGGGGGCCTATAATTCACCCCTCCACTTT
>.|TRBV2|TRBJ2-3|.
CASSVPPSALTDTQYF
TGTGCCAGCAGTGTCCCCCCTAGCGCACTCACAGATACGCAGTATTTT
>.|TRBV18|TRBJ2-5|.
CASSLSRQETQYF
TGTGCCAGCTCACTTTCTAGACAAGAGACCCAGTACTTC
>.|TRBV6-4|TRBJ2-1|.
CASAESGGNSGEQFF
TGTGCCAGCGCCGAGAGCGGCGGGAATTCGGGTGAGCAGTTCTTC
>.|TRBV19|TRBJ1-5|.
CASRQGLHQPQHF
TGTGCCAGTAGGCAGGGGCTCCATCAGCCCCAGCATTTT
>.|TRBV29-1|TRBJ1-1|.
CSVEWNTEAFF
TGCAGCGTTGAATGGAACACTGAAGCTTTCTTT
>.|TRBV5-1|TRBJ1-4|TRBD1
CASSIGTGRGEKLFF
TGCGCCAGCAGCATAGGGACAGGGCGGGGTGAAAAACTGTTTTTT
>.|TRBV4-3|TRBJ2-7|TRBD2
CASSQIRGGAYEQYF
TGCGCCAGCAGCCAAATACGTGGGGGGGCCTACGAGCAGTACTTC
>few|TRBV18|TRBJ1-1|.
CASSTDLNTEAFF
TGTGCCAGCTCAACGGACTTGAACACTGAAGCTTTCTTT
>.|TRBV12-5|TRBJ1-2|TRBD1
CASGSDRVNDYGYTF
TGTGCTAGTGGGAGTGACAGGGTTAATGACTATGGCTACACCTTC
>.|TRBV14|TRBJ2-7|.
CASSQGYGGTYEQYF
TGTGCCAGCAGCCAAGGTTATGGGGGGACCTACGAGCAGTACTTC
>.|TRBV6-2/TRBV6-3|TRBJ2-7|.
CASSVGGFSYEQYF
TGTGCCAGTAGTGTGGGGGGCTTCTCCTACGAGCAGTACTTC
>.|TRBV2|TRBJ1-2|.
CASSLSQSRSGYTF
TGTGCCAGCAGTCTAAGCCAATCCCGGAGTGGCTACACCTTC